This T cell receptor beta chain is drawn from a study of long-term antiretroviral therapy in people with HIV. At survey level, the immunoSEQ assay was run in its v3.0 version. Measured with immunoSEQ multiplex PCR; TCRdb has only the in-frame clones, and not every one. Among tens of thousands of clones listed, about nine tenths were seen once. As concerns this clone: Its specificity is not known. Other DNA sequences in this specimen translate into the identical CDR3.

Study observations and caveats: Controls exceeded HIV repertoires in CDR3 length range.

Sequenced material: unsorted PBMCs, taken 1.2 years after starting antiretroviral therapy. This sequence was found in a woman in her forties or fifties with HIV.

The CDR3 nucleotides are TGTGCCAGCAGCCGTAGCTCCTACGAGCAGTACTTC. It yields the protein CASSRSSYEQYF. The rearrangement links TRBV7-9 to TRBJ2-7; D not resolved. V lost 5 bases and J 0 bases, leaving 5 bases between the germline ends. The CDR3 runs 12 residues. CDR1 and CDR2 from the germline V gene are SEHNR and FQNEAQ (reference sequence). Supplemented by reference TRBV7-9 and TRBJ2-7, the full variable domain reads DTGVSQNPRHKITKRGQNVTFRCDPISEHNRLYWYRQTLGQGPEFLTYFQNEAQLEKSRLLSDRFSAERPKGSFSTLEIQRTEQGDSAMYLCASSRSSYEQYFGPGTRLTVT.